The T cell receptor (beta chain) described here comes from a study of OX40 agonist ivuxolimab in advanced cancers. Study summary: Six ivuxolimab dose levels, 0.01 to 10 mg/kg, were given intravenously every 2 weeks.

As to this clone: Its antigen is not known.

The V end lost 4 bases, the J end lost 3 bases, and 28 bases lay between the germline ends. CDR1 and CDR2 from the germline V gene are SGHDT and YYEEEE. This CDR3 has 19 amino acids. Profiling relied on immunoSEQ multiplex PCR, and the TCRdb table lists in-frame clones only, not all of them. The repertoire includes some 83,000 clones, around nine tenths of them detected once, and approximately 0.8% sits in the top ten. Baseline, cycle 4 day 1, and cycle 7 day 1 were the blood sampling points. Study-level findings and limits: Compared with CD4+, CD8+ T cells on average had more expanded clones.

The source was CD4+ or CD8+ T cells sorted from blood, collected in a trial of the OX40 agonist ivuxolimab. The TCR sequence derives from an adult with an advanced solid tumor such as melanoma, head and neck, liver or kidney cancer. The chain couples TRBV5-6 to TRBJ1-2; perhaps TRBD1 as D (6 bases). CDR3 nucleotides: TGTGCCAGCAGCCGCCCTGGAGAGATGATACAACCAGGGGACTATGGCTACACCTTC. Its translation: CASSRPGEMIQPGDYGYTF.